Listed here are 25 T cell receptor beta chains from one sample, sequenced in a study of T cell responses to AZD1222 COVID-19 vaccine. Sequencing was performed with immunoSEQ multiplex PCR; in TCRdb, only in-frame clones are kept and a portion is missing. The sample holds roughly 140,000 clones, roughly 88% seen once. Sequenced material: peripheral blood, taken on day 0 of MenACWY control vaccination. The receptors here all came from an adult in good health.

In nucleotides, the CDR3 is TGTGCCAGCAGTACCTCGACTAGCGGAGTCTATAGGGAGACCCAGTACTTC. Residues: CASSTSTSGVYRETQYF. The rearrangement uses TRBV6-2 or TRBV6-3 and TRBJ2-5, with 9 bases that match TRBD2. Germline lookup yields CDR1 MNHEY and CDR2 SVGEGT. The CDR3 has 17 residues. V was clipped by 5 bases and J by 5 bases; unmatched bases: 15.

CDR3 in amino acids: CASSRSDRAGNQPQHF. The CDR3 nucleotides read TGCGCCAGCAGCCGTTCGGACAGGGCTGGCAATCAGCCCCAGCATTTT. The chain recombines TRBV4-1 with TRBJ1-5, with 8 bases lining up with TRBD1. CDR3 length equals 16 residues. V shed 4 bases and J 2 bases; nucleotides not matched to a gene: 7. The germline V gene has CDR1 MGHRA and CDR2 YSYEKL.

V usage is TRBV24-1 and J usage is TRBJ2-3, with TRBD2 identical over 8 bases. CDR3 length: 17 amino acids. The V gene end was trimmed by 3 bases and the J gene end by 4 bases; junction bases not matched to a gene: 11. Germline CDR1 KGHDR, CDR2 SFDVKD. The CDR3 DNA follows: TGTGCCACCAGTGATACTAGCGGAAACTCCCTTGCAGATACGCAGTATTTT. Translated, it gives CATSDTSGNSLADTQYF.

In DNA form, the CDR3 reads TGTGCCAGCAGCTCTGACAGGAACACTGAAGCTTTCTTT. The encoded protein is CASSSDRNTEAFF. The chain carries TRBV6-2 or TRBV6-3 and TRBJ1-1; TRBD1 is a possible D gene (5 bases). This CDR3 contains 13 residues. V lost 6 bases and J lost 1, with 9 bases in between. From germline, CDR1 is MNHEY and CDR2 SVGEGT.

The chain uses TRBV19 and TRBJ2-2; TRBD1 might be the D (5 bases). The CDR3 covers 17 residues. From germline, CDR1 is LNHDA and CDR2 SQIVND (reference sequence). Trimming took off 3 bases at V and 4 bases at J, with 18 bases between the two ends. The CDR3 DNA sequence: TGTGCCAGTAGTATCATAGGGGCAGGAGATGGCACCGGGGAGCTGTTTTTT. Its translation: CASSIIGAGDGTGELFF.

The genes are TRBV30 and TRBJ1-2; D not resolved. V lost 4 bases to trimming and J lost 5 bases, with 14 bases between them. CDR1 is GTSNPN and CDR2 is SVGIG in the germline V gene (reference sequence). This CDR3 spans 13 amino acids. The CDR3 reads CAWISPSGYGYTF. Written as DNA, the CDR3 is TGTGCCTGGATCTCGCCCTCCGGGTATGGCTACACCTTC.

The CDR3 loop reads CASSLGRDSTNQPQHF. The CDR3 bases are TGTGCCAGCAGCTTAGGGAGAGACAGCACCAATCAGCCCCAGCATTTT. The chain combines TRBV7-8 with TRBJ1-5; tentative D call: TRBD1 (5 bases). This CDR3 contains 16 residues. Deletions cut 1 base from V and 3 bases from J, with 13 bases between. CDR1 and CDR2 from the germline V gene are SGHVS and FQNEAQ. Filled out from reference TRBV7-8 and TRBJ1-5, the complete variable domain reads GAGVSQSPRYKVAKRGQDVALRCDPISGHVSLFWYQQALGQGPEFLTYFQNEAQLDKSGLPSDRFFAERPEGSVSTLKIQRTQQEDSAVYLCASSLGRDSTNQPQHFGDGTRLSIL.

The DNA of the CDR3 is TGTGCCAGCAGCCCCCAAATGGGGACAGGGTCCCACGAGCAGTACTTC. It yields the protein CASSPQMGTGSHEQYF. The chain uses TRBV7-8 and TRBJ2-7, with 9 bases fitting TRBD1. Germline trimming cut 5 bases from V and 5 bases from J; bases unmatched to any gene: 13. CDR3 length equals 16 residues. Per the germline V gene, CDR1 is SGHVS and CDR2 is FQNEAQ.

This clone appeared once. The V and J genes are TRBV28 and TRBJ1-3; D is perhaps TRBD1 (6 bases). V was cut by 6 bases and J by 2 bases, with 14 bases left in between. Germline lookup yields CDR1 MDHEN and CDR2 SYDVKM. This CDR3 region has 15 residues. The CDR3 sequence: CASSSTGKTGNTIYF. The CDR3, as DNA: TGTGCCAGCAGCTCTACAGGGAAGACTGGAAACACCATATATTTT.

The rearrangement links TRBV20-1 to TRBJ2-7; no firm D call. The CDR3 extends over 12 amino acids. V was trimmed by 3 bases and J by 3 bases, leaving 9 bases between them. Germline V gene data show CDR1 as DFQATT and CDR2 as SNEGSKA (reference sequence). This CDR3 reads CSASQEFYEQYF. The CDR3 DNA reads as TGCAGTGCTAGTCAGGAGTTCTACGAGCAGTACTTC.

Remarks on this clone: The sample carries other DNA sequences with the same CDR3. This sequence joins TRBV18 and TRBJ1-5, with D uncertain. Per the germline V gene, CDR1 is KGHSH and CDR2 is LQKENI. Trimming removed 2 bases from V and 1 base from J, with 9 bases in between. CDR3 length equals 15 residues. Here the CDR3 DNA reads TGTGCCAGCTCACCAACGTCCCAGAGCAATCAGCCCCAGCATTTT. Its translation is CASSPTSQSNQPQHF.

The chain is built from TRBV19 and TRBJ1-6, with D tentatively TRBD1 (5 bases). The germline V gene has CDR1 LNHDA and CDR2 SQIVND (reference sequence). V was pared by 1 base and J by 7 bases, with 11 bases between. CDR3 size: 15 residues. This CDR3 reads CASSIVGLQNSPLHF. The CDR3 DNA sequence: TGTGCCAGTAGTATAGTGGGACTGCAGAATTCACCCCTCCACTTT. Combining the CDR3 with reference TRBV19 and TRBJ1-6 gives the whole variable domain DGGITQSPKYLFRKEGQNVTLSCEQNLNHDAMYWYRQDPGQGLRLIYYSQIVNDFQKGDIAEGYSVSREKKESFPLTVTSAQKNPTAFYLCASSIVGLQNSPLHFGNGTRLTVT.

Only a few counts were recorded for this clone. The chain links TRBV18 to TRBJ2-2, with D maybe TRBD2 (5 bases). Germline lookup yields CDR1 KGHSH and CDR2 LQKENI. Trimming cost V 3 bases and J 2 bases, with 10 bases left between them. The CDR3 covers 15 residues. CDR3 DNA sequence: TGTGCCAGCTCACCTTCGGGGAAAAACACCGGGGAGCTGTTTTTT. The encoded protein is CASSPSGKNTGELFF.

The chain carries TRBV7-3 and TRBJ2-3; D not resolved. The CDR3 spans 14 residues. V was trimmed by 6 bases and J by 0 bases, leaving 10 bases between them. The germline V gene has CDR1 SGHTA and CDR2 FQGTGA. The DNA for the CDR3 is TGTGCCAGCAGGGGCGGATATAGCACAGATACGCAGTATTTT. It encodes CASRGGYSTDTQYF.

The CDR3 bases are TGTGCCAGCGTAGACGGGACCTCCTACGAGCAGTACTTC. Its translation: CASVDGTSYEQYF. The chain combines TRBV2 with TRBJ2-7; either TRBD1 or TRBD2 may fit D (5 bases each). Trimming took 8 bases from V and 0 from J, leaving 11 bases between them. CDR3 length equals 13 residues. From germline, CDR1 is SNHLY and CDR2 FYNNEI.

The V call is TRBV7-2, the J call TRBJ1-2; D ambiguous. The germline CDR1 and CDR2 sequences are SGHTA and FQGNSA. Trimming took off 3 bases at V and 4 bases at J, with 12 bases between the two ends. The CDR3 has 14 amino acids. The CDR3 sequence: CASSFRLPGYGYTF. CDR3 DNA sequence: TGTGCCAGCAGCTTTCGGTTACCAGGCTATGGCTACACCTTC.

The chain is built from TRBV7-9 and TRBJ2-3; TRBD1 matches at 10 bases. The CDR3 is made up of 16 amino acids. After removal of 6 bases from V and 2 bases from J, the junction contained 8 bases not matched to a gene. Germline lookup yields CDR1 SEHNR and CDR2 FQNEAQ (reference sequence). DNA for the CDR3: TGTGCCAGCAGGAGACAGGGGGCGAGTGTCACAGATACGCAGTATTTT. It is translated as CASRRQGASVTDTQYF.

CDR3 sequence: CASSLGQGGNNQPQHF. The CDR3 nucleotides are TGTGCCAGCAGCTTAGGGCAGGGGGGAAACAATCAGCCCCAGCATTTT. This chain links TRBV7-2 with TRBJ1-5; 7 bases match TRBD1. Germline V gene data show CDR1 as SGHTA and CDR2 as FQGNSA. J was trimmed by 3 bases and V by 1 base; bases with no gene match: 6. The CDR3 totals 16 residues.

The CDR3 spells CASSPPSSGGETQYF. The DNA for the CDR3 is TGTGCCAGCTCACCACCTTCTAGCGGGGGAGAGACCCAGTACTTC. The V and J genes are TRBV18 and TRBJ2-5, with 10 bases identical to TRBD2. Germline values: CDR1 KGHSH, CDR2 LQKENI. This CDR3 is 15 amino acids long. V trimming: 0 bases; J trimming: 4 bases; junction bases outside the gene matches: 2. Filled out from reference TRBV18 and TRBJ2-5, the complete variable domain reads NAGVMQNPRHLVRRRGQEARLRCSPMKGHSHVYWYRQLPEEGLKFMVYLQKENIIDESGMPKERFSAEFPKEGPSILRIQQVVRGDSAAYFCASSPPSSGGETQYFGPGTRLLVL.

This chain links TRBV9 with TRBJ2-2; the D gene is possibly TRBD2 (6 bases). Trimming removed 3 bases at V and 6 bases at J, with 15 bases between. The germline gives CDR1 SGDLS, CDR2 YYNGEE. There are 15 residues in the CDR3. The CDR3: CASSAKTSGAGELFF. The CDR3, as DNA: TGTGCCAGCAGCGCTAAGACCTCGGGAGCCGGGGAGCTGTTTTTT.

The chain employs TRBV19 and TRBJ2-7, with 13 bases fitting TRBD2. This CDR3 is 15 amino acids long. The trim removed 6 bases at V and 4 bases at J, leaving 6 bases unmatched. The germline V gene encodes CDR1 LNHDA and CDR2 SQIVND (reference sequence). The CDR3 region has the DNA TGTGCCAGTAGGAGGACTAGCGGGAGTTTTTACGAGCAGTACTTC. It is translated as CASRRTSGSFYEQYF.

This rearrangement joins TRBV7-9 to TRBJ2-1; D tentatively fits TRBD1 or TRBD2 (5 bases each). This CDR3 has 13 residues. V was cut by 5 bases and J by 6 bases, with 11 bases left in between. The germline V gene has CDR1 SEHNR and CDR2 FQNEAQ (reference sequence). CDR3 region: CASSPGPANEQFF. The CDR3 nucleotides read TGTGCCAGCAGCCCGGGACCCGCCAATGAGCAGTTCTTC.

The V and J genes are TRBV3-1 (or the pseudogene TRBV3-2) and TRBJ1-2; 8 nucleotides align to TRBD1. CDR3 size: 18 residues. Per germline, CDR1 LGHDT and CDR2 YNNKEL (reference sequence). The V gene end was trimmed by 4 bases and the J gene end by 5 bases; junction bases not matched to a gene: 18. The CDR3 spells CASSRRTGLTTGGYGYTF. The CDR3 DNA follows: TGTGCCAGCAGCCGACGGACAGGGCTGACTACAGGAGGGTATGGCTACACCTTC.

V is TRBV7-2 and J is TRBJ1-4, with no clear D. Trimming shortened V by 2 bases and J by 0 bases, and 13 bases separated the two germline ends. Looked up from germline, CDR1 is SGHTA and CDR2 is FQGNSA. The CDR3 sequence is 17 residues long. The CDR3 loop is CASSLQANRATNEKLFF. In nucleotides, the CDR3 is TGTGCCAGCAGCTTACAGGCAAACCGTGCAACTAATGAAAAACTGTTTTTT.

The chain joins TRBV9 to TRBJ1-1; D gene unclear. CDR1 and CDR2 from the germline V gene are SGDLS and YYNGEE. The CDR3 sequence is 13 residues long. Between the trimmed V and J ends, which lost 4 bases and 1 base, there was a span of 8 bases. The CDR3: CASSTHQNTEAFF. As DNA, the CDR3 is TGTGCCAGCAGCACACACCAGAACACTGAAGCTTTCTTT.